These 20 T cell receptor beta chains share one sample of origin, sequenced in a study of blood T cell repertoires in COVID-19. Measured with immunoSEQ multiplex PCR; TCRdb has only the in-frame clones, and not every one. The data show some 530,000 clones, over 75% seen once. The material sequenced was peripheral blood. The receptor set was obtained from a human donor in a cohort sampled during active COVID-19.

CDR3 amino acids: CASSQAGTGLAKNIQYF. CDR3 bases: TGTGCCAGCAGCCAGGCAGGGACAGGGCTAGCCAAAAACATTCAGTACTTC. The V gene is TRBV5-4, the J gene TRBJ2-4, with 9 nucleotides matching TRBD1. The CDR3 is 17 residues long. CDR1 is SGHNT, CDR2 YYREEE, per germline (reference sequence). With V trimmed by 4 bases and J by 0 bases, 8 bases remained unmatched.

This clone occurred once. V is TRBV6-2 or TRBV6-3 and J is TRBJ2-1; 9 positions match TRBD1. CDR1 is MNHEY and CDR2 is SVGEGT in the germline V gene. Trimming removed 4 bases from V and 7 bases from J; junction bases left unmatched: 2. The CDR3 has 13 amino acids. The CDR3 loop reads CASSFGTGNEQFF. DNA for the CDR3: TGTGCCAGCAGTTTTGGGACAGGGAATGAGCAGTTCTTC.

This clone has a handful of counts. One end of the junction is discordant with germline, which a read error may explain. The chain uses TRBV7-7 and TRBJ2-5; possible D gene TRBD1, 6 bases. CDR1 SSHAT and CDR2 FNYEAQ come from the germline V gene (reference sequence). This CDR3 spans 14 amino acids. The CDR3 loop reads CASSLQGSRETQYF. In nucleotides, the CDR3 is TGTGCTAGCAGCTTACAGGGCTCAAGGGAGACCCAGTACTTC.

The V call is TRBV12-3 or TRBV12-4, the J call TRBJ1-6; D not resolved. The CDR3 has 12 amino acids. With 6 bases removed from V and 6 bases from J, the gap between germline ends came to 6 bases. CDR3 coding DNA: TGTGCCAGCAGGAATAGTAATTCACCCCTCCACTTT. This encodes CASRNSNSPLHF.

The rearrangement uses TRBV5-1 and TRBJ1-2, with a weak D call TRBD1 (6 bases). In germline, CDR1 is SGHRS, CDR2 YFSETQ. There are 15 residues in the CDR3. Trimming removed 0 bases from V and 0 bases from J, with 9 bases in between. This CDR3 is CASSLDGTTNYGYTF. In DNA, the CDR3 is TGCGCCAGCAGCTTGGACGGGACAACTAACTATGGCTACACCTTC.

This clone was counted a single time. Other DNA sequences in this sample translate to the same CDR3. The chain carries TRBV18 and TRBJ2-2, with D maybe TRBD2 (5 bases). The germline CDR1 and CDR2 sequences are KGHSH and LQKENI. V lost 0 bases and J 3 bases, leaving 5 bases between the germline ends. The CDR3 is made up of 14 amino acids. The DNA for the CDR3 is TGTGCCAGCTCACCACCGAGGGACACCGGGGAGCTGTTTTTT. Residues: CASSPPRDTGELFF.

This clone was seen a single time. J is TRBJ1-5 and V is TRBV11-2; TRBD1 might be the D (6 bases). CDR1 SGHAT and CDR2 FQNNGV come from the germline V gene. V was trimmed by 2 bases and J by 3 bases, leaving 11 bases between them. This CDR3 comprises 15 residues. The CDR3 sequence: CASSLRTGSNQPQHF. The DNA of the CDR3 is TGTGCCAGCAGCTTACGTACAGGGTCCAATCAGCCCCAGCATTTT.

The gene calls are TRBV6-6 and TRBJ2-3; TRBD2 matches at 10 bases. The length of the CDR3 is 16 residues. Germline V lookup: CDR1 MNHNY, CDR2 SVGAGI (reference sequence). The V segment lost 0 bases and the J segment 4 bases; nucleotides outside the gene matches: 4. CDR3 protein: CASSYSPSGSPDTQYF. The CDR3 region has the DNA TGTGCCAGCAGTTACTCGCCTAGCGGGAGCCCAGATACGCAGTATTTT.

This clone was observed a single time. Other DNA sequences in the sample encode the same CDR3. The chain is built from TRBV20-1 and TRBJ1-2, with 8 bases matching TRBD1. The V gene end was trimmed by 3 bases and the J gene end by 5 bases; junction bases not matched to a gene: 2. This CDR3 contains 12 residues. The V gene's germline CDR1 is DFQATT and CDR2 SNEGSKA (reference sequence). The CDR3 sequence: CSASRQGYGYTF. DNA for the CDR3: TGCAGTGCTAGTAGACAGGGGTATGGCTACACCTTC.

Remarks on this clone: This same CDR3 is encoded by further DNA sequences in the sample. The V gene is TRBV5-1, the J gene TRBJ1-2; 8 nucleotides align to TRBD1. This CDR3 region has 14 residues. J gave up 3 bases and V 2 bases, and 3 bases lay outside the gene matches. Looked up from germline, CDR1 is SGHRS and CDR2 is YFSETQ. The CDR3 nucleotides read TGCGCCAGCAGCTTTCAGGGGGCGGACTATGGCTACACCTTC. Its translation is CASSFQGADYGYTF.

The V call is TRBV5-1, the J call TRBJ2-2; 10 bases fit TRBD2. Germline V CDR1 and CDR2: SGHRS, YFSETQ. The CDR3 contains 16 residues. The J segment lost 2 bases and the V segment lost 0 bases, leaving 1 base of the junction unmatched. CDR3 bases: TGCGCCAGCAGCTTGGCTAGCGGGAGAAACACCGGGGAGCTGTTTTTT. Encoded protein: CASSLASGRNTGELFF. The full variable domain, completed using reference TRBV5-1 and TRBJ2-2, is KAGVTQTPRYLIKTRGQQVTLSCSPISGHRSVSWYQQTPGQGLQFLFEYFSETQRNKGNFPGRFSGRQFSNSRSEMNVSTLELGDSALYLCASSLASGRNTGELFFGEGSRLTVL.

This chain uses TRBV5-6 with TRBJ1-2; tentatively, D is TRBD1 (5 bases). CDR1 is SGHDT, CDR2 YYEEEE, per germline. This CDR3 is 15 amino acids long. V dropped 2 bases and J dropped 8 bases, with 19 bases sitting between them. CDR3 loop: CASSFRDRRASGYTF. In nucleotides, the CDR3 is TGTGCCAGCAGCTTCAGAGACAGACGCGCGTCCGGCTACACCTTC. Full variable domain (rest looked up from reference TRBV5-6 and TRBJ1-2): DAGVTQSPTHLIKTRGQQVTLRCSPKSGHDTVSWYQQALGQGPQFIFQYYEEEERQRGNFPDRFSGHQFPNYSSELNVNALLLGDSALYLCASSFRDRRASGYTFGSGTRLTVV.

The V and J genes are TRBV6-5 and TRBJ2-7, with TRBD2 identical over 14 bases. This CDR3 comprises 15 residues. After removal of 8 bases from V and 6 bases from J, the junction contained 9 bases not matched to a gene. The germline V gene encodes CDR1 MNHEY and CDR2 SVGAGI. The CDR3 DNA sequence: TGTGCCAGCGCCGGGACTAGCGGGAGCTGGGGCGAGCAGTACTTC. Amino acids: CASAGTSGSWGEQYF.

About this clone: Other DNA sequences in the sample encode the same CDR3. The DNA for the CDR3 is TGTGCCAGCAGCTTAGGTCTAGCGGGAGGGAATGAGCAGTTCTTC. As protein: CASSLGLAGGNEQFF. The chain links TRBV7-2 to TRBJ2-1; 12 bases are a match to TRBD2. The CDR3 covers 15 residues. The germline gives CDR1 SGHTA, CDR2 FQGNSA. V shed 1 base and J 7 bases; nucleotides not matched to a gene: 2.

The rearrangement uses TRBV19 and TRBJ1-5; 7 bases align to TRBD1. This CDR3 has 23 residues. The J segment lost 0 bases and the V segment lost 3 bases, leaving 26 bases of the junction unmatched. Germline loops: CDR1 LNHDA, CDR2 SQIVND (reference sequence). CDR3 DNA: TGTGCCAGTAGTATTCTTGGGACAGCCCCATCGGCCGTGGGTGCACATAGCAATCAGCCCCAGCATTTT. It yields the protein CASSILGTAPSAVGAHSNQPQHF.

The gene calls are TRBV4-3 and TRBJ1-2; TRBD1 aligns across 10 bases. Germline loops: CDR1 LGHNA, CDR2 YSLEER. J lost 8 bases, V lost 3 bases, and 6 bases had no gene match. The length of the CDR3 is 14 residues. The CDR3 is CASSHLGTGEGYTF. CDR3 in DNA: TGCGCCAGCAGCCACTTAGGGACAGGGGAGGGCTACACCTTC.

The V and J genes are TRBV3-1 (or the pseudogene TRBV3-2) and TRBJ2-7; maybe TRBD2 (7 bases). V dropped 1 base and J dropped 4 bases, with 14 bases sitting between them. CDR1 is LGHDT, CDR2 YNNKEL, per germline (reference sequence). CDR3 length equals 15 residues. The CDR3 sequence is CASSQGAGAQYEQYF. The DNA for the CDR3 is TGTGCCAGCAGCCAAGGGGCGGGGGCACAGTACGAGCAGTACTTC.

The chain has TRBV29-1 and TRBJ2-7; D gene uncertain. Germline V gene lookup returns CDR1 SQVTM and CDR2 ANQGSEA. The CDR3 length is 12 residues. V was cut by 2 bases and J by 2 bases, with 7 bases left in between. CDR3 residues: CSVERGAYEQYF. In nucleotides, the CDR3 is TGCAGCGTTGAACGCGGAGCCTACGAGCAGTACTTC.

The J gene is TRBJ2-2, the V gene TRBV7-8; TRBD2 agrees at 9 bases. V gave up 3 bases and J gave up 1 base; unmatched junction bases: 3. Per germline, CDR1 SGHVS and CDR2 FQNEAQ. The CDR3 extends over 16 amino acids. The CDR3 reads CASSFLREGNTGELFF. For the CDR3, the DNA is TGTGCCAGCAGCTTTCTGCGGGAGGGGAACACCGGGGAGCTGTTTTTT.

The V gene is TRBV9, the J gene TRBJ2-2, with 16 positions matching TRBD2. The junction had 11 bases not matched to a gene; V was cut back by 0 bases and J by 3 bases. This CDR3 has 21 residues. Germline V gene data show CDR1 as SGDLS and CDR2 as YYNGEE. CDR3: CASSVGDRGLAGGPDTGELFF. Here the CDR3 DNA reads TGTGCCAGCAGCGTAGGCGACAGGGGACTAGCGGGAGGGCCGGACACCGGGGAGCTGTTTTTT.